This TCR beta chain was retrieved from a study of identical twins. With 2 bases removed from V and 8 bases from J, the gap between germline ends came to 12 bases. Germline lookup yields CDR1 MNHEY and CDR2 SMNVEV (reference sequence). The CDR3 has 14 residues. Template switching introduced a universal primer site, and the cDNA bore unique molecular identifiers. TCRdb used MiXCR to reprocess the 5' RACE reads, holding one entry per CDR3 protein. The data hold 1.5 million to 2 million distinct CDR3 sequences, with around 33% observed a single time. The TCR was taken from a newborn girl in good health. The V and J genes are TRBV27 and TRBJ1-4; unclear D gene. Material for sequencing was cord blood. The chain's CDR3 is CASSLIPMGEKLFF. CDR3 nucleotides: TGTGCCAGCAGTTTAATCCCAATGGGGGAAAAACTGTTTTTT.